The source of this TCR beta chain is a study of CD8 T cells in Susac syndrome. RNA totalling about 0.5 to 1 ug underwent reverse transcription with random hexamers. Multiplex immunoSEQ PCR targeted 54 Vbeta and 13 Jbeta TCR beta segments. TCRdb re-derived calls from the immunoSEQ multiplex PCR reads in MiXCR, one entry per CDR3 protein. The sample contains some 300,000 distinct CDR3 sequences, roughly 85% of which appear only once. The CDR3 length is 15 residues. Germline-derived CDR1 and CDR2 are LNHDA and SQIVND (reference sequence). Trimming took 1 base from V and 3 from J, leaving 10 bases between them. Study outcomes and limitations: The relatively small number of individuals in the TCR sequencing and HLA analysis was acknowledged by the study.

A remark on this clonotype: Its antigen is undetermined.

Sample: CD8+ T cells from PBMCs. The chain uses TRBV19 and TRBJ2-1; D gene uncertain. This sequence was found in a human donor with multiple sclerosis. The CDR3 DNA follows: TGTGCCAGTAGTATAGGAAACAGCCTCTACAATGAGCAGTTCTTC. As protein: CASSIGNSLYNEQFF.